These 13 T cell receptor beta chains originate from one sample sequenced in a study of blood T cells in healthy people across ages. With a J-beta primer mix and a sample-barcoded 5' primer, a second PCR ran about 7 to 11 cycles. MiXCR, run by TCRdb on the 5' RACE reads, gives a single entry per CDR3 protein. In the table there are some 850,000 distinct CDR3 sequences, more than 25% of which are singletons. The same sample was also studied in work on T cells of mothers and their children.

Sequencing was carried out using blood. These receptors were obtained from a boy under 18 in good health.

The chain carries TRBV5-1 and TRBJ2-3; D perhaps matches TRBD1 (5 bases). CDR1 and CDR2 (germline): SGHRS, YFSETQ. The CDR3 consists of 15 residues. V lost 1 base to trimming and J lost 2 bases, with 11 bases between them. The CDR3 here is CASSLTRGFTDTQYF. The CDR3 DNA reads TGCGCCAGCAGCTTGACAAGGGGATTCACAGATACGCAGTATTTT.

This clonotype was counted a single time. The genes are TRBV7-2 and TRBJ2-5, with a tentative D call TRBD1 (6 bases). The CDR3 is made up of 14 amino acids. The V gene's germline CDR1 is SGHTA and CDR2 FQGNSA. V lost 4 bases, J lost 3 bases, and 12 bases lay in between. Here the CDR3 DNA reads TGTGCCAGCAGCTCAGGGGACCGGAAAGAGACCCAGTACTTC. Translating gives CASSSGDRKETQYF.

The CDR3 reads CASSLDLAGPTNEKLFF. In DNA form, the CDR3 reads TGTGCCAGCAGCTTAGACCTCGCTGGGCCAACTAATGAAAAACTGTTTTTT. This chain joins TRBV7-9 and TRBJ1-4, with D uncertain. The CDR3 totals 17 residues. V lost 1 base to trimming and J lost 0 bases, with 12 bases between them. Per germline, CDR1 SEHNR and CDR2 FQNEAQ (reference sequence).

V gene TRBV5-1 combines with J gene TRBJ1-1; 7 bases match TRBD1. Trimming at V came to 0 bases and at J to 5 bases, leaving 10 bases not matched to a gene. CDR3 length equals 16 residues. Germline-derived CDR1 and CDR2 are SGHRS and YFSETQ. CDR3: CASSLGGNRGGTEAFF. In nucleotides, the CDR3 is TGCGCCAGCAGCTTGGGAGGCAACAGGGGTGGGACTGAAGCTTTCTTT.

The rearrangement uses TRBV20-1 and TRBJ2-5, with 15 bases matching TRBD2. With 3 bases clipped from V and 5 bases from J, the junction kept 13 bases outside the gene matches. This CDR3 contains 18 residues. Germline V lookup: CDR1 DFQATT, CDR2 SNEGSKA (reference sequence). The CDR3 coding sequence is TGCAGTGCTAGTTCGTGGGGACTAGCGGGGGGAATTGGGGAGACCCAGTACTTC. The encoded protein is CSASSWGLAGGIGETQYF.

The rearrangement links TRBV3-1 to TRBJ2-4; 7 bases are a match to TRBD1. The CDR3 consists of 15 residues. After removal of 5 bases from V and 4 bases from J, the junction contained 8 bases not matched to a gene. The germline gives CDR1 LGHDT, CDR2 YNNKEL (reference sequence). This CDR3 reads CASSVAGQEKNIQYF. CDR3 nucleotides: TGTGCCAGCAGCGTAGCCGGACAGGAAAAAAACATTCAGTACTTC.

This chain connects TRBV20-1 to TRBJ1-1; no clear D. The CDR3 consists of 11 residues. CDR1 is DFQATT and CDR2 is SNEGSKA in the germline V gene (reference sequence). The ends were cut back, 5 bases at V and 2 bases at J, with 6 bases in the middle. The CDR3 region has the DNA TGCAGTGCTTCACGAAACACTGAAGCTTTCTTT. Residues: CSASRNTEAFF.

This clonotype was found a few times. This chain uses TRBV20-1 with TRBJ2-3; D might be TRBD2 (5 bases). The CDR3 length is 14 residues. Germline V CDR1 and CDR2: DFQATT, SNEGSKA (reference sequence). In DNA, the CDR3 is TGCACCCCCAAGGCGGCGGGTGGTACAGATACGCAGTATTTT. It specifies CTPKAAGGTDTQYF.

The chain is built from TRBV14 and TRBJ2-1; D is undetermined. The germline gives CDR1 SGHDN, CDR2 FVKESK. Trimming removed 4 bases from V and 2 bases from J, with 18 bases in between. The CDR3 is 17 residues long. This chain's CDR3 is CASSLNSGPRAYNEQFF. CDR3 bases: TGTGCCAGCAGCCTAAACTCGGGTCCACGGGCCTACAATGAGCAGTTCTTC.

This clonotype was detected a few times. The chain recombines TRBV3-1 with TRBJ2-1; D ambiguous. The V end lost 4 bases, the J end lost 0 bases, and 10 bases lay between the germline ends. The germline gives CDR1 LGHDT, CDR2 YNNKEL (reference sequence). The CDR3 is made up of 15 amino acids. CDR3 region: CASSPLLDSYNEQFF. CDR3 DNA: TGTGCCAGCAGCCCCCTACTCGACTCCTACAATGAGCAGTTCTTC.

This clonotype has only a few counts. The gene calls are TRBV6-5 and TRBJ2-2, with 11 bases aligning to TRBD1. Germline CDR1 MNHEY, CDR2 SVGAGI. V shed 7 bases, J shed 6 bases, and the junction held 7 bases outside the gene matches. The CDR3 sequence is 15 residues long. CDR3 protein: CASNRDRGFPGELFF. In DNA form, the CDR3 reads TGTGCCAGCAACCGGGACAGGGGGTTCCCCGGGGAGCTGTTTTTT.

This clonotype was seen more than once but under ten times. The V gene is TRBV4-1, the J gene TRBJ2-7; perhaps TRBD2 as D (5 bases). Trimming left V 1 base short and J 7 bases short, with 14 bases between. Germline V gene sequence: CDR1 MGHRA, CDR2 YSYEKL. The length of the CDR3 is 14 residues. The CDR3 reads CASSQVSSLGEQYF. Here the CDR3 DNA reads TGCGCCAGCAGCCAAGTCTCTAGCTTGGGGGAGCAGTACTTC.

The J gene is TRBJ2-3, the V gene TRBV11-3, with TRBD2 matching over 8 bases. After removal of 5 bases from V and 0 bases from J, the junction contained 4 bases not matched to a gene. The germline gives CDR1 SGHNT, CDR2 YENEEA. This CDR3 has 15 residues. The CDR3 region is CASSRGGSSTDTQYF. The CDR3 DNA follows: TGTGCCAGCAGCCGCGGGGGGTCGAGCACAGATACGCAGTATTTT.